These 28 T cell receptor beta chains share one sample of origin, sequenced in a study of beta chain features in type 1 diabetes. Regarding the study as a whole: All four CD4+ subsets of Type 1 diabetes patients contained TCRB CDR3s that were moderately but significantly shorter.

The whole isolated RNA underwent reverse transcription, so sequencing captured expressed TCRB transcripts. Here immunoSEQ multiplex PCR was the method, and the copy in TCRdb shows in-frame clones only, minus some. The sample contains roughly 400,000 clones, over 9% of which appear only once. Their antigen targets remain unknown. Source material: central memory CD4+ T cells from blood. The receptors derive from a young man with type 1 diabetes.

This clone came up many times. V and J are TRBV9 and TRBJ2-1; D unclear. Trimming shortened V by 1 base and J by 4 bases, and 6 bases separated the two germline ends. The CDR3 spans 13 residues. In germline, CDR1 is SGDLS, CDR2 YYNGEE. The CDR3 region has the DNA TGTGCCAGCAGCGTATCGGTATACAATGAGCAGTTCTTC. Protein: CASSVSVYNEQFF.

In its sample, this clone was seen a few times. J is TRBJ1-3 and V is TRBV5-1, with unresolved D. The V end was cut by 0 bases, the J end by 0 bases, with 10 bases between. Germline CDR1 and CDR2: SGHRS and YFSETQ. The CDR3 is 16 residues long. The CDR3 region has the DNA TGCGCCAGCAGCTTGGTACCGGGAAACTCTGGAAACACCATATATTTT. Translated, it gives CASSLVPGNSGNTIYF.

This clone was found a few times. The CDR3 DNA is TGTGCCAGCAGCCGCAGGGAGGAGGGAACTGAAGCTTTCTTT. Its protein product is CASSRREEGTEAFF. The chain joins TRBV7-8 to TRBJ1-1; D possibly corresponds to TRBD1 (5 bases). The germline V and J ends were trimmed by 5 bases and 5 bases, with 15 bases remaining between them. CDR3 length: 14 amino acids. From germline, CDR1 is SGHVS and CDR2 FQNEAQ.

Regarding this clone: Germline and junction disagree at one end, which may indicate a read error. The rearrangement links TRBV27 to TRBJ2-1, with TRBD2 as a possible D gene (5 bases). Germline V gene sequence: CDR1 MNHEY, CDR2 SMNVEV (reference sequence). This CDR3 contains 13 residues. CDR3 nucleotide sequence: TGTGCCACCAGTGAGGCGGGTTGGAATGAGCAGTTCTTC. Translation: CATSEAGWNEQFF.

This clone was seen more than once but under ten times. The V gene is TRBV7-2, the J gene TRBJ2-2, with no clear D. V lost 5 bases to trimming and J lost 6 bases, with 16 bases between them. Germline assignment: CDR1 SGHTA and CDR2 FQGNSA. This CDR3 comprises 15 residues. The CDR3: CASSPRDLTPGELFF. The CDR3 bases are TGTGCCAGCAGCCCGCGAGACCTAACCCCCGGGGAGCTGTTTTTT.

The chain employs TRBV11-2 and TRBJ1-4; D is ambiguous. V dropped 5 bases and J dropped 8 bases, with 12 bases sitting between them. CDR1 and CDR2 (germline): SGHAT, FQNNGV. The length of the CDR3 is 13 residues. The CDR3 loop reads CASSRSGGEKLFF. The CDR3 DNA reads as TGTGCCAGCAGCCGTAGCGGAGGGGAAAAACTGTTTTTT.

V usage is TRBV7-9 and J usage is TRBJ1-2; no clear D. V was shortened by 2 bases and J by 4 bases, with 8 bases between the two germline ends. There are 13 residues in the CDR3. The germline V gene encodes CDR1 SEHNR and CDR2 FQNEAQ (reference sequence). The CDR3, as DNA: TGTGCCAGCAGCTTATTAGACGGCTATGGCTACACCTTC. This gives the protein CASSLLDGYGYTF. The variable domain in full, with the rest retrieved from reference TRBV7-9 and TRBJ1-2, is DTGVSQNPRHKITKRGQNVTFRCDPISEHNRLYWYRQTLGQGPEFLTYFQNEAQLEKSRLLSDRFSAERPKGSFSTLEIQRTEQGDSAMYLCASSLLDGYGYTFGSGTRLTVV.

V is TRBV5-1 and J is TRBJ2-3; 12 nucleotides align to TRBD2. The CDR3 totals 15 residues. Germline loops: CDR1 SGHRS, CDR2 YFSETQ. The J segment lost 8 bases and the V segment lost 3 bases, leaving 7 bases of the junction unmatched. Here the CDR3 reads CASSYLAGGPGTQYF. In DNA form, the CDR3 reads TGCGCCAGCAGCTACCTAGCGGGAGGGCCTGGTACGCAGTATTTT.

This chain joins TRBV18 and TRBJ2-7; no reliable D call. CDR1 is KGHSH and CDR2 is LQKENI in the germline V gene. Trimming took 3 bases from V and 2 from J, leaving 8 bases between them. The CDR3 extends over 13 amino acids. CDR3 protein: CASSPTIAYEQYF. DNA of the CDR3: TGTGCCAGCTCACCCACCATAGCCTACGAGCAGTACTTC.

The chain is built from TRBV7-2 and TRBJ2-3; possibly TRBD2 for D (6 bases). The CDR3 has 15 amino acids. The V gene's germline CDR1 is SGHTA and CDR2 FQGNSA. The V and J ends lost 4 bases and 2 bases respectively, with 13 bases between them. CDR3 in amino acids: CASSSGLLNTDTQYF. CDR3 sequence (DNA): TGTGCCAGCAGCTCGGGACTGCTTAACACAGATACGCAGTATTTT.

This chain uses TRBV19 with TRBJ2-2; 9 bases line up with TRBD2. The CDR3 consists of 15 residues. V trimming: 6 bases; J trimming: 5 bases; junction bases outside the gene matches: 7. Per germline, CDR1 LNHDA and CDR2 SQIVND (reference sequence). The CDR3 DNA reads TGTGCCAGTAGCCGGGTAGCGGGAGTTACCGGGGAGCTGTTTTTT. This gives the protein CASSRVAGVTGELFF.

This clone has a handful of counts. The chain carries TRBV9 and TRBJ1-1; D unresolved. The CDR3 runs 14 residues. Germline V gene sequence: CDR1 SGDLS, CDR2 YYNGEE. V gave up 7 bases and J gave up 0 bases, with 13 bases separating them. The CDR3 here is CASQLKVMNTEAFF. In nucleotides, the CDR3 is TGTGCCAGCCAACTAAAGGTGATGAACACTGAAGCTTTCTTT.

The V gene is TRBV4-1, the J gene TRBJ2-1, with D perhaps matching TRBD2 (5 bases). The CDR3 has 17 amino acids. Looked up from germline, CDR1 is MGHRA and CDR2 is YSYEKL. Deletions cut 2 bases from V and 6 bases from J, with 20 bases between. CDR3 residues: CASSQTLTEEFRNEQFF. Written as DNA, the CDR3 is TGCGCCAGCAGCCAAACCCTGACGGAGGAGTTTCGCAATGAGCAGTTCTTC.

This clone was observed a handful of times. The rearrangement links TRBV29-1 to TRBJ2-3; TRBD2 agrees at 9 bases. V lost 5 bases, J lost 4 bases, and 7 bases stayed unmatched. The germline gives CDR1 SQVTM, CDR2 ANQGSEA. The CDR3 loop spans 14 amino acids. The CDR3 loop reads CSVIEGGRADTQYF. The CDR3 DNA sequence: TGCAGCGTTATAGAAGGCGGGAGGGCAGATACGCAGTATTTT.

This chain uses TRBV5-4 with TRBJ1-3, with D possibly matching TRBD1 (6 bases). This CDR3 is built from 15 residues. The germline gives CDR1 SGHNT, CDR2 YYREEE (reference sequence). Deletions cut 4 bases from V and 0 bases from J, with 11 bases between. The CDR3 loop is CASSLDRFSGNTIYF. CDR3 bases: TGTGCCAGCAGCCTAGACAGGTTCTCTGGAAACACCATATATTTT.

J is TRBJ1-5 and V is TRBV7-2; D gene ambiguous. Germline-derived CDR1 and CDR2 are SGHTA and FQGNSA. Trimming pared 5 bases from V and 5 bases from J, leaving 10 bases between. The CDR3 is 13 residues long. CDR3: CASSVDHYQPQHF. CDR3 nucleotide sequence: TGTGCCAGCAGCGTGGACCATTATCAGCCCCAGCATTTT. The variable domain in full, completed from reference TRBV7-2 and TRBJ1-5, reads GAGVSQSPSNKVTEKGKDVELRCDPISGHTALYWYRQSLGQGLEFLIYFQGNSAPDKSGLPSDRFSAERTGGSVSTLTIQRTQQEDSAVYLCASSVDHYQPQHFGDGTRLSIL.

A word on this clone: Additional DNA sequences in this sample encode the identical CDR3. The chain is built from TRBV30 and TRBJ2-5; D gene uncertain. V lost 1 base and J lost 2, with 8 bases in between. From germline, CDR1 is GTSNPN and CDR2 SVGIG (reference sequence). This CDR3 is built from 13 residues. CDR3 nucleotides: TGTGCCTGGAGTGGGCAGGCGCAAGAGACCCAGTACTTC. Protein: CAWSGQAQETQYF.

This clone showed up just a few times. The CDR3 spells CASSLGQGNEKLFF. Written as DNA, the CDR3 is TGTGCCAGCAGTTTAGGACAGGGTAATGAAAAACTGTTTTTT. The chain recombines TRBV27 with TRBJ1-4; TRBD1 matches 8 bases. Germline CDR1 is MNHEY and CDR2 is SMNVEV (reference sequence). The CDR3 loop spans 14 amino acids. The V and J ends lost 2 bases and 4 bases, in that order; junction bases with no gene match: 0. Based on the CDR3 plus reference TRBV27 and TRBJ1-4, the full variable domain is EAQVTQNPRYLITVTGKKLTVTCSQNMNHEYMSWYRQDPGLGLRQIYYSMNVEVTDKGDVPEGYKVSRKEKRNFPLILESPSPNQTSLYFCASSLGQGNEKLFFGSGTQLSVL.

J is TRBJ1-2 and V is TRBV6-5, with TRBD1 matching over 10 bases. CDR3 length: 14 amino acids. Germline V gene data show CDR1 as MNHEY and CDR2 as SVGAGI. Germline trimming cut 5 bases from V and 4 bases from J; bases unmatched to any gene: 4. CDR3 nucleotide sequence: TGTGCCAGCAGTGAAAGACAGGGGGCCTATGGCTACACCTTC. Residues: CASSERQGAYGYTF.

This clone has only a few counts. V usage is TRBV13 and J usage is TRBJ2-5, with 11 bases identical to TRBD2. With V trimmed by 5 bases and J by 5 bases, 7 bases remained unmatched. There are 15 residues in the CDR3. Looked up from germline, CDR1 is PRHDT and CDR2 is FYEKMQ (reference sequence). The CDR3 bases are TGTGCCAGCAGCCGTAGCGGGAGGGAGGGTGAGACCCAGTACTTC. It translates to CASSRSGREGETQYF.

Many counts were recorded for this clone. The genes are TRBV5-1 and TRBJ1-4, with 8 bases identical to TRBD1. Germline V gives CDR1 SGHRS, CDR2 YFSETQ. The CDR3 has 15 residues. V lost 4 bases, J lost 3 bases, and 5 bases stayed unmatched. DNA of the CDR3: TGCGCCAGCAGCGGACAGGGTAGCCCTAATGAAAAACTGTTTTTT. Translation gives CASSGQGSPNEKLFF.

This clone was seen a few times. The V and J genes are TRBV7-9 and TRBJ1-2; 7 bases agree with TRBD1. The length of the CDR3 is 13 residues. The V gene end was trimmed by 6 bases and the J gene end by 5 bases; junction bases not matched to a gene: 6. The V gene's germline CDR1 is SEHNR and CDR2 FQNEAQ (reference sequence). CDR3 amino acids: CASRWDSGYGYTF. CDR3 DNA sequence: TGTGCCAGCAGATGGGACAGCGGGTATGGCTACACCTTC. Using reference TRBV7-9 and TRBJ1-2 for the parts outside the CDR3, the full variable domain is DTGVSQNPRHKITKRGQNVTFRCDPISEHNRLYWYRQTLGQGPEFLTYFQNEAQLEKSRLLSDRFSAERPKGSFSTLEIQRTEQGDSAMYLCASRWDSGYGYTFGSGTRLTVV.

CDR3 nucleotide sequence: TGTGCCAGCAGTGACAGGGTGAGGGGAGAAAAACTGTTTTTT. Encoded protein: CASSDRVRGEKLFF. The V and J genes are TRBV6-6 and TRBJ1-4; 7 nucleotides match TRBD1. Germline trimming cut 5 bases from V and 8 bases from J; bases unmatched to any gene: 8. Germline V gives CDR1 MNHNY, CDR2 SVGAGI (reference sequence). The CDR3 has 14 amino acids.

This chain links TRBV19 with TRBJ1-5; D gene unclear. Trimming took 6 bases from V and 4 from J, leaving 13 bases between them. Germline-derived CDR1 and CDR2 are LNHDA and SQIVND (reference sequence). The CDR3 length is 14 residues. CDR3 nucleotide sequence: TGTGCCAGTAGCCTCCTTGATGGGAATCAGCCCCAGCATTTT. It encodes CASSLLDGNQPQHF.

The chain joins TRBV6-5 to TRBJ2-5; 8 bases line up with TRBD1. Matching the DNA end better, TRBJ2-7 makes the J call doubtful. Germline CDR1 reads MNHEY; CDR2 reads SVGAGI. This CDR3 contains 13 residues. CDR3 in amino acids: CATLRDRTYEQYF. DNA for the CDR3: TGTGCCACCCTCCGGGACAGGACCTACGAGCAGTACTTC.

About this clone itself: This CDR3 is also generated by other DNA sequences in the sample. The CDR3, as DNA: TGTGCCAGCCGTCAGGGAAGCTCCTACGAGCAGTACTTC. This sequence encodes CASRQGSSYEQYF. V is TRBV28 and J is TRBJ2-7; TRBD1 might be the D (5 bases). Per germline, CDR1 MDHEN and CDR2 SYDVKM. This CDR3 has 13 amino acids. Trimming removed 8 bases at V and 0 bases at J, with 11 bases between.

This clone showed up just a few times. This chain joins TRBV25-1 and TRBJ2-1; 11 bases map to TRBD1. Trimming at V came to 1 base and at J to 2 bases, leaving 1 base not matched to a gene. Germline values: CDR1 MGHDK, CDR2 SYGVNS. The CDR3 runs to 16 residues. CDR3 DNA: TGTGCCAGCAGTGAATTGGGACAGGGGGCCTACAATGAGCAGTTCTTC. It codes for CASSELGQGAYNEQFF. The full variable domain, in which reference TRBV25-1 and TRBJ2-1 provide the parts outside the CDR3, is EADIYQTPRYLVIGTGKKITLECSQTMGHDKMYWYQQDPGMELHLIHYSYGVNSTEKGDLSSESTVSRIRTEHFPLTLESARPSHTSQYLCASSELGQGAYNEQFFGPGTRLTVL.

The genes are TRBV5-4 and TRBJ1-5, with unresolved D. Germline CDR1 and CDR2: SGHNT and YYREEE (reference sequence). The CDR3 is 15 residues long. Trimming cost V 0 bases and J 0 bases, with 7 bases left between them. The CDR3 DNA reads as TGTGCCAGCAGCTTGGGCAGGAATAGCAATCAGCCCCAGCATTTT. Its protein product is CASSLGRNSNQPQHF.